A selection of T cell receptor beta chains follows, all from one sample in a study of blood T cell repertoires in COVID-19. The table came from immunoSEQ multiplex PCR; TCRdb's copy has only in-frame clones and leaves some out. The sample shows a few hundred thousand clones, roughly four fifths of them seen only once. Sequenced sample: peripheral blood. The receptors stem from a woman aged 18 to 35 with acute or convalescent COVID-19. The CDR3 runs from the conserved cysteine through the conserved F or W. Fields, in order: J gene, clone size, D gene, V gene, CDR3 DNA, CDR3 protein. D genes are given only for firm matches. Part of the rows lack a size; the others show once, few, many or a class for expanded clones.

TRBJ1-4,-,-,TRBV6-2/TRBV6-3,TGTGCCAGCAGTTACGACCTTTGGCGGGAAAAACTGTTTTTT,CASSYDLWREKLFF
TRBJ2-7,-,-,TRBV6-5,TGTGCCAGCAGTTACTCGATTTTGGACACCCCCTACGAGCAGTACTTC,CASSYSILDTPYEQYF
TRBJ2-7,-,TRBD1,TRBV28,TGTGCCAGCTCTTTGACAGGGGACTACGAGCAGTACTTC,CASSLTGDYEQYF
TRBJ2-4,once,-,TRBV3-1/TRBV3-2,TGTGCCAGCAGCCAATACGAGGGAACGGGGGCCAAAAACATTCAGTACTTC,CASSQYEGTGAKNIQYF
TRBJ1-5,-,-,TRBV4-3,TGCGCCAGCAGCCAAGATGTAGCAGGGGGCAATCAGCCCCAGCATTTT,CASSQDVAGGNQPQHF
TRBJ2-3,few,-,TRBV5-5,TGTGCCAGCAGCTTGCAGGGGTCAGATACGCAGTATTTT,CASSLQGSDTQYF
TRBJ1-5,once,TRBD1,TRBV4-3,TGCGCCAGCAGCCAACAATTACAGGGGAATCAGCCCCAGCATTTT,CASSQQLQGNQPQHF
TRBJ2-7,-,-,TRBV11-2,TGTGCCAGCAGCTTTACCGTAGCGGCGGAGCAGTACTTC,CASSFTVAAEQYF
TRBJ1-5,-,TRBD1,TRBV12-5,TGTGCTAGTGCCTGGACAGGGGACCAGCCCCAGCATTTT,CASAWTGDQPQHF
TRBJ1-5,-,-,TRBV30,TGTGCCTGGAGTGTATTGGGCCAGTCCCAGCCCCAGCATTTT,CAWSVLGQSQPQHF
TRBJ2-7,-,TRBD2,TRBV5-8,TGTGCCAGCAGCTTGCGTCCTAGCGGCTCCTACGAGCAGTACTTC,CASSLRPSGSYEQYF
TRBJ2-3,-,TRBD1,TRBV15,TGTGCCACCAGCAGAGATTCGACAGGGGCGAGAGATACGCAGTATTTT,CATSRDSTGARDTQYF
TRBJ2-1,-,TRBD2,TRBV9,TGTGCCAGCAGCCCCGGGAGGATGAACAATGAGCAGTTCTTC,CASSPGRMNNEQFF
TRBJ1-6,-,TRBD1,TRBV9,TGTGCCAGCAGCGCGGGGACAGCCCACTATGATTCACCCCTCCACTTT,CASSAGTAHYDSPLHF
TRBJ2-1,-,-,TRBV20-1,TGCAGTGCTAGTCTAGACAATGAGCAGTTCTTC,CSASLDNEQFF
TRBJ2-1,few,-,TRBV5-1,TGCGCCAGCAGCTCTACAGGGATGGCCTACAATGAGCAGTTCTTC,CASSSTGMAYNEQFF
TRBJ2-2,-,TRBD2,TRBV3-1/TRBV3-2,TGTGCCAGCAGCCTCCGGGGGGAGTGGACCGGGGAGCTGTTTTTT,CASSLRGEWTGELFF
TRBJ1-1,-,TRBD1,TRBV7-2,TGTGCCAGCAGCTTCGGACAGGGGAACACTGAAGCTTTCTTT,CASSFGQGNTEAFF
TRBJ2-1,many,-,TRBV7-2,TGTGCCAGCAGCTTACTCTACAATGAGCAGTTCTTC,CASSLLYNEQFF
TRBJ1-5,-,-,TRBV7-9,TGTGCCAGCAGTATTAGGGAGCATCAGCCCCAGCATTTT,CASSIREHQPQHF
TRBJ1-4,few,-,TRBV7-6,TGTGCCAGCAGCCAAAATGAAAAACTGTTTTTT,CASSQNEKLFF
TRBJ2-7,-,TRBD2,TRBV7-2,TGTGCCAGCACTAGCGGCAATTCCTACGAGCAGTACTTC,CASTSGNSYEQYF
TRBJ2-3,few,-,TRBV2,TGTGCCAGCGGGCACCAGGGACTTAGCACAGATACGCAGTATTTT,CASGHQGLSTDTQYF
TRBJ2-1,-,TRBD2,TRBV9,TGTGCCAGCAGCGTAGATCTAGCGGGGTACAATGAGCAGTTCTTC,CASSVDLAGYNEQFF
TRBJ1-2,-,-,TRBV30,TGTGCCTGGAGTGTACGGGGGAGGGGACGTGACTATGGCTACACCTTC,CAWSVRGRGRDYGYTF
TRBJ2-3,few,TRBD2,TRBV27,TGTGCCAGCAGTTTGCGGGAGGGCCTCACAGATACGCAGTATTTT,CASSLREGLTDTQYF
TRBJ2-3,-,TRBD2,TRBV4-3,TGCGCCAGCAGCCAAGTTCAAAGGACTAGCGGGAGTAGAATCACAGATACGCAGTATTTT,CASSQVQRTSGSRITDTQYF
TRBJ1-2,-,-,TRBV7-2,TGTGCCAGCAGCTCTACGGGGGGACATGTTAACTATGGCTACACCTTC,CASSSTGGHVNYGYTF
TRBJ2-3,-,TRBD2,TRBV5-1,TGCGCCAGCAGCTCCTTAGCGGGAGGAGCAGATACGCAGTATTTT,CASSSLAGGADTQYF
TRBJ1-4,-,TRBD1,TRBV2,TGTGCCAGCATCGGGACAGGGGCTCGGGGGGAAAAACTGTTTTTT,CASIGTGARGEKLFF
TRBJ2-1,-,-,TRBV19,TGTGCCAGTAGTCCTTTAGACAGAAATGAGCAGTTCTTC,CASSPLDRNEQFF
TRBJ1-2,-,-,TRBV4-2,TGTGCCAGCAGCCAAGAGAGTGAGATAAGCTATGGCTACACCTTC,CASSQESEISYGYTF
TRBJ2-5,-,TRBD2,TRBV7-9,TGTGCCAGCAGCTCGGGACTAGCGGGATTTGAGACCCAGTACTTC,CASSSGLAGFETQYF
TRBJ1-5,-,TRBD1,TRBV6-1,TGTGCCAGCAGTACAGGGGGCTTTCAGCCCCAGCATTTT,CASSTGGFQPQHF
TRBJ2-3,-,-,TRBV5-1,TGCGCCAGCAGACTAGCCCCAGGGTTGGATCGGGATACGCAGTATTTT,CASRLAPGLDRDTQYF
TRBJ2-1,-,TRBD2,TRBV7-8,TGTGCCAGCAGCCTTGCGACCACGACTAGCGGGACCTCCTACAATGAGCAGTTCTTC,CASSLATTTSGTSYNEQFF
TRBJ1-1,few,-,TRBV10-3,TGTGCCATCAGTGAGCGGGTTGCCGGGGACACTGAAGCTTTCTTT,CAISERVAGDTEAFF
TRBJ2-5,once,-,TRBV7-9,TGTGCCAGCAGCGAGCGAGAGACCCAGTACTTC,CASSERETQYF
TRBJ1-2,-,-,TRBV12-3/TRBV12-4,TGTGCCAGCAGTGGGGGGACCTATGGCTACACCTTC,CASSGGTYGYTF
TRBJ2-5,-,TRBD2,TRBV5-5,TGTGCCAGCAGCTTGGTATTAGGCGGGAGGGCCCGATCCCAAGAGACCCAGTACTTC,CASSLVLGGRARSQETQYF
TRBJ1-6,-,-,TRBV5-1,TGCGCCAGCAGCTTGGCCCAGGGTGGCTCCTATAATTCACCCCTCCACTTT,CASSLAQGGSYNSPLHF